This passage covers 7 T cell receptor beta chains from one sample sequenced in a study of blood T cell repertoires in COVID-19. The repertoire was sequenced with immunoSEQ multiplex PCR; TCRdb's copy has only in-frame clones and lacks some. This sample yields fewer than 80,000 clones, of which 74% are seen a single time; over 25% belongs to the top ten. Material for sequencing was peripheral blood. The receptors stem from a woman older than 75 with acute or convalescent COVID-19.

The chain is built from TRBV5-1 and TRBJ2-3; D gene ambiguous. The CDR3 runs to 13 residues. Germline V gene lookup returns CDR1 SGHRS and CDR2 YFSETQ. Trimming pared 6 bases from V and 7 bases from J, leaving 15 bases between. The CDR3 loop reads CASTIGALNTQYF. The CDR3 bases are TGCGCCAGCACCATAGGAGCACTTAATACGCAGTATTTT.

V is TRBV9 and J is TRBJ2-3; D gene unclear. CDR1 is SGDLS and CDR2 is YYNGEE in the germline V gene. V lost 3 bases to trimming and J lost 5 bases, with 22 bases between them. The CDR3 is made up of 17 amino acids. The CDR3 DNA sequence: TGTGCCAGCAGCGCCAATATCCGGGTCATGGCTAGAGATACGCAGTATTTT. Protein sequence: CASSANIRVMARDTQYF.

The chain links TRBV21-1 to TRBJ2-7; TRBD1, as called in the table, went unchecked against the DNA. TRBV21-1 constitutes a pseudogene. The CDR3 spans 19 residues. Here the CDR3 DNA reads TGTGCCAGCAGCAATGAGTGCATTTTCGGGACAGGGGAACCCTACGAGCAGTACTTC. It specifies CASSNECIFGTGEPYEQYF.

The chain recombines TRBV3-1 (or the pseudogene TRBV3-2) with TRBJ2-3; 7 bases map to TRBD2. Germline V CDR1 and CDR2: LGHDT, YNNKEL (reference sequence). CDR3 length: 18 amino acids. V shed 0 bases, J shed 3 bases, and the junction held 12 bases outside the gene matches. CDR3 DNA: TGTGCCAGCAGCCAAGATTGGGTTTCCAGCGGGAAAACAGATACGCAGTATTTT. Translation: CASSQDWVSSGKTDTQYF.

This rearrangement joins TRBV19 to TRBJ1-1; D possibly corresponds to TRBD1 (6 bases). CDR1 is LNHDA, CDR2 SQIVND, per germline (reference sequence). This CDR3 comprises 16 residues. V dropped 3 bases and J dropped 0 bases, with 14 bases sitting between them. The chain's CDR3 is CASSMGDRMMNTEAFF. The CDR3 DNA is TGTGCCAGTAGTATGGGTGACAGGATGATGAACACTGAAGCTTTCTTT.

There are a few counts of this clone. The rearrangement joins TRBV18 to TRBJ2-3, with a weak D call TRBD1 (6 bases). This CDR3 is built from 16 residues. In germline, CDR1 is KGHSH, CDR2 LQKENI. V lost 1 base to trimming and J lost 1 base, with 12 bases between them. The CDR3 region is CASSPRTGKGTDTQYF. For the CDR3, the DNA is TGTGCCAGCTCACCACGAACAGGGAAAGGCACAGATACGCAGTATTTT.

This chain connects TRBV4-1 to TRBJ1-5; possible D gene TRBD1, 6 bases. The CDR3 runs to 19 residues. Germline V gene lookup returns CDR1 MGHRA and CDR2 YSYEKL. Trimming took off 0 bases at V and 2 bases at J, with 20 bases between the two ends. The CDR3 DNA reads as TGCGCCAGCAGCCAAGATCGGGGTGGGGGGGGCCTAGGCAATCAGCCCCAGCATTTT. This gives the protein CASSQDRGGGGLGNQPQHF.